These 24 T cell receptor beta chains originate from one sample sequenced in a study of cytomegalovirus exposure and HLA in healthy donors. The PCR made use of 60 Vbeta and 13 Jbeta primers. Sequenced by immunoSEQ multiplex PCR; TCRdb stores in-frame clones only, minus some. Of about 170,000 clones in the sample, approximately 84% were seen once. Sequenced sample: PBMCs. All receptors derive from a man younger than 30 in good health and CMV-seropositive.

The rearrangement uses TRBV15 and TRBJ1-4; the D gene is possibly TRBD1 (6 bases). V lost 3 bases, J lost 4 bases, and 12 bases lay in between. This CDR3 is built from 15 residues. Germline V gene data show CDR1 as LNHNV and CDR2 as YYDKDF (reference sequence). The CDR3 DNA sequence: TGTGCCACCAGCAGGAGACAGGAATATAATGAAAAACTGTTTTTT. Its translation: CATSRRQEYNEKLFF.

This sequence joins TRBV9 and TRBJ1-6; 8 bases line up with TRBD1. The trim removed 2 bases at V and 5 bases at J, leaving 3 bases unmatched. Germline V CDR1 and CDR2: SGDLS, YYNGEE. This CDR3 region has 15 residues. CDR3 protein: CASSVGQGNNSPLHF. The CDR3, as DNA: TGTGCCAGCAGCGTTGGACAGGGTAATAATTCACCCCTCCACTTT.

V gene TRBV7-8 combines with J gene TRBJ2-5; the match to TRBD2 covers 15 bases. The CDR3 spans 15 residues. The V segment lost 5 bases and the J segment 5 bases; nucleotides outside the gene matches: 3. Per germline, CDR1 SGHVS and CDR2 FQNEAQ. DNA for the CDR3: TGTGCCAGCAGCCGTGGGACTAGCGGGGGGGAGACCCAGTACTTC. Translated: CASSRGTSGGETQYF.

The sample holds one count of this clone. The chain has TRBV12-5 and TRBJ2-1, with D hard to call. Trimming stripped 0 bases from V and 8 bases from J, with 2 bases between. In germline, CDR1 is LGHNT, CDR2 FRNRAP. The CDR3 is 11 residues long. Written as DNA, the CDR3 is TGTGCTAGTGGTTTGGTCGATGAGCAGTTCTTC. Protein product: CASGLVDEQFF.

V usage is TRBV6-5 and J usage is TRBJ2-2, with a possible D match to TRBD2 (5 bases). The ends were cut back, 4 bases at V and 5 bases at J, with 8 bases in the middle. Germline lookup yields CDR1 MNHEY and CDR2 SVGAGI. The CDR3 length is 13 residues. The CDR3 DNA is TGTGCCAGCAGTTCGGGGTTTACCGGGGAGCTGTTTTTT. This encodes CASSSGFTGELFF.

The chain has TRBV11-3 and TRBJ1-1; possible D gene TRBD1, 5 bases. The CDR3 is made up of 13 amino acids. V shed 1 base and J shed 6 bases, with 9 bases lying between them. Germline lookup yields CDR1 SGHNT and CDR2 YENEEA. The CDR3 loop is CASSLAGVAEAFF. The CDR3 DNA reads TGTGCCAGCAGCTTAGCGGGGGTAGCTGAAGCTTTCTTT.

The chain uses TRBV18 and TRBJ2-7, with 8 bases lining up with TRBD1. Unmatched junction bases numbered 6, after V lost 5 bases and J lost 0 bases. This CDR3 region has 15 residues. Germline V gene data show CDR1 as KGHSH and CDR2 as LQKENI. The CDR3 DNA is TGTGCCAGCTCAGCGGGACAGGATCCCTCCTACGAGCAGTACTTC. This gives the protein CASSAGQDPSYEQYF.

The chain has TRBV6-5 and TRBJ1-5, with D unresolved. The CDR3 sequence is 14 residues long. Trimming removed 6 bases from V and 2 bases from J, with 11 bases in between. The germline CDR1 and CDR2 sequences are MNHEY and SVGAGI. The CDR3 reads CASRAFGGNQPQHF. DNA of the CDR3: TGTGCCAGCAGGGCCTTCGGGGGCAATCAGCCCCAGCATTTT.

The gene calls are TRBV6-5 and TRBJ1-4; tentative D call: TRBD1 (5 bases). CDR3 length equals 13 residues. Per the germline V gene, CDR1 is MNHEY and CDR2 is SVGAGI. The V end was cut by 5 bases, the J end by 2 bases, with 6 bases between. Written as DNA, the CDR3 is TGTGCCAGCAGTCAGGGCACTAATGAAAAACTGTTTTTT. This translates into CASSQGTNEKLFF.

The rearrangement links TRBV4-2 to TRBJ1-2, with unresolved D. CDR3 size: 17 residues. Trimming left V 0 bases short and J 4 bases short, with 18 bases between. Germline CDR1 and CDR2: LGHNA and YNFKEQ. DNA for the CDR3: TGTGCCAGCAGCCAAGAGCTTACAGCTGCCTTAATCTATGGCTACACCTTC. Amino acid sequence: CASSQELTAALIYGYTF.

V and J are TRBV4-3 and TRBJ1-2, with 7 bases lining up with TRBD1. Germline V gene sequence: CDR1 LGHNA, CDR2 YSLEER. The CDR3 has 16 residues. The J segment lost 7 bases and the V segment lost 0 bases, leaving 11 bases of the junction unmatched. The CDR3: CASSQDKGQKKGGYTF. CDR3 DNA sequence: TGCGCCAGCAGCCAAGATAAGGGACAGAAAAAGGGTGGCTACACCTTC.

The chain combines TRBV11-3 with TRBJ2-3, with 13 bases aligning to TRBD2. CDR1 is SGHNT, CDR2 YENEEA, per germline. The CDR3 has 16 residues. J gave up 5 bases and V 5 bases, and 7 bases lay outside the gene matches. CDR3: CASSHTSGGEEDTQYF. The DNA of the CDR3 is TGTGCCAGCAGCCATACTAGCGGGGGGGAGGAAGATACGCAGTATTTT.

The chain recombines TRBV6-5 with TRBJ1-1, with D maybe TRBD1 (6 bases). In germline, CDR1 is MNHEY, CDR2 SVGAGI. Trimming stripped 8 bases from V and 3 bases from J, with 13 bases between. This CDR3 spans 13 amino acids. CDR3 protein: CASGARGDTEAFF. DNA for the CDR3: TGTGCCAGCGGGGCCAGGGGTGACACTGAAGCTTTCTTT.

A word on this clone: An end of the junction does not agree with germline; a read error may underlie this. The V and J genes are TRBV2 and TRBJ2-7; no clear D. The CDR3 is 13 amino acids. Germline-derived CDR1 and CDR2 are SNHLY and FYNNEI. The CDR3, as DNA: TGTGCCAGCGGGTTGGCGGTTCCCTACGAGCAGTGCTTC. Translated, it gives CASGLAVPYEQCF.

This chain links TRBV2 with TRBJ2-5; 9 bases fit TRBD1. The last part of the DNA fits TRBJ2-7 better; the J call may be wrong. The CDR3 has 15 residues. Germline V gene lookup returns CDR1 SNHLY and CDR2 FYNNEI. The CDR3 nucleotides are TGTGCCGGATCCACCGGGACAGGGAGCTCCTACGAGCAGTACTTC. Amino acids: CAGSTGTGSSYEQYF.

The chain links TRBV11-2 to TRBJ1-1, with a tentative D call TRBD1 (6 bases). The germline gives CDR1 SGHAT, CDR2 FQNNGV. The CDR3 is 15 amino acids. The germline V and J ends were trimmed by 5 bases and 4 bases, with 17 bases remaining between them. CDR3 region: CASSLRDKGITEAFF. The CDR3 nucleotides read TGTGCCAGCAGCCTTAGGGACAAAGGCATCACTGAAGCTTTCTTT. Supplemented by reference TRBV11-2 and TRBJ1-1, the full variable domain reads EAGVAQSPRYKIIEKRQSVAFWCNPISGHATLYWYQQILGQGPKLLIQFQNNGVVDDSQLPKDRFSAERLKGVDSTLKIQPAKLEDSAVYLCASSLRDKGITEAFFGQGTRLTVV.

The CDR3 spells CASSHQLGTSGQETQYF. The CDR3 region has the DNA TGTGCCAGCAGCCACCAACTTGGGACTAGCGGGCAAGAGACCCAGTACTTC. The rearrangement uses TRBV4-2 and TRBJ2-5, with 12 bases identical to TRBD2. The CDR3 has 17 amino acids. V was clipped by 3 bases and J by 2 bases; unmatched bases: 7. Germline V gene lookup returns CDR1 LGHNA and CDR2 YNFKEQ.

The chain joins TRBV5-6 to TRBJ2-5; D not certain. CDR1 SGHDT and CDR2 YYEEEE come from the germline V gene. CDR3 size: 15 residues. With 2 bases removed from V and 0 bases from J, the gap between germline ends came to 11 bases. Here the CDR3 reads CASSFLADYQETQYF. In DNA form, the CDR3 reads TGTGCCAGCAGCTTTTTGGCTGATTACCAAGAGACCCAGTACTTC.

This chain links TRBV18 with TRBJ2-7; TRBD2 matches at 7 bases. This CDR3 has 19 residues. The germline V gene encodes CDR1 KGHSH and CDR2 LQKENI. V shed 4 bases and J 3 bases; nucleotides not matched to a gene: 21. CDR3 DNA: TGTGCCAGCTCACATATTTACCAGGGAGGGTTTCGCGCCATCTACGAGCAGTACTTC. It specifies CASSHIYQGGFRAIYEQYF. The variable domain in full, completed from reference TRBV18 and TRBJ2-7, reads NAGVMQNPRHLVRRRGQEARLRCSPMKGHSHVYWYRQLPEEGLKFMVYLQKENIIDESGMPKERFSAEFPKEGPSILRIQQVVRGDSAAYFCASSHIYQGGFRAIYEQYFGPGTRLTVT.

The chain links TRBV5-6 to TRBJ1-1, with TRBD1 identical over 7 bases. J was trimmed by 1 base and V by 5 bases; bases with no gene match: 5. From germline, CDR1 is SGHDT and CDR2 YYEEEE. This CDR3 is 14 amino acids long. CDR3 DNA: TGTGCCAGCAGGTGGAGACAGGGGAACACTGAAGCTTTCTTT. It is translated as CASRWRQGNTEAFF.

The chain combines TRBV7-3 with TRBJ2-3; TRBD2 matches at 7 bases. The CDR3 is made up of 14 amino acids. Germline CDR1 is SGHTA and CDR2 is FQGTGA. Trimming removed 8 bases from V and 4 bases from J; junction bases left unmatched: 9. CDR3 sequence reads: CASSVGGSSDTQYF. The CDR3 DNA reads TGTGCCAGCTCGGTGGGGGGGAGCTCAGATACGCAGTATTTT.

The CDR3: CASSEKQGAKSPLHF. DNA for the CDR3: TGTGCCAGCAGCGAGAAACAGGGGGCTAAATCACCCCTCCACTTT. This sequence joins TRBV14 and TRBJ1-6; 9 bases line up with TRBD1. This CDR3 spans 15 amino acids. The germline V gene has CDR1 SGHDN and CDR2 FVKESK. V was clipped by 5 bases and J by 10 bases; unmatched bases: 9.

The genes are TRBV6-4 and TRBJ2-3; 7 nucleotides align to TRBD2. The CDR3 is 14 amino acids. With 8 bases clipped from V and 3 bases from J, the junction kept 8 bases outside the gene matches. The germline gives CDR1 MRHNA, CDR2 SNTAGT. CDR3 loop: CASSPAGETDTQYF. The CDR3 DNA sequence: TGTGCCAGCTCACCCGCGGGGGAGACAGATACGCAGTATTTT.

As DNA, the CDR3 is TGTGCCAGCAGTGACTCCTCCGGGACAGGGAATGAAAAACTGTTTTTT. This codes for CASSDSSGTGNEKLFF. The chain has TRBV6-4 and TRBJ1-4; 9 nucleotides align to TRBD1. This CDR3 comprises 16 residues. J was trimmed by 5 bases and V by 0 bases; bases with no gene match: 4. Germline-derived CDR1 and CDR2 are MRHNA and SNTAGT.